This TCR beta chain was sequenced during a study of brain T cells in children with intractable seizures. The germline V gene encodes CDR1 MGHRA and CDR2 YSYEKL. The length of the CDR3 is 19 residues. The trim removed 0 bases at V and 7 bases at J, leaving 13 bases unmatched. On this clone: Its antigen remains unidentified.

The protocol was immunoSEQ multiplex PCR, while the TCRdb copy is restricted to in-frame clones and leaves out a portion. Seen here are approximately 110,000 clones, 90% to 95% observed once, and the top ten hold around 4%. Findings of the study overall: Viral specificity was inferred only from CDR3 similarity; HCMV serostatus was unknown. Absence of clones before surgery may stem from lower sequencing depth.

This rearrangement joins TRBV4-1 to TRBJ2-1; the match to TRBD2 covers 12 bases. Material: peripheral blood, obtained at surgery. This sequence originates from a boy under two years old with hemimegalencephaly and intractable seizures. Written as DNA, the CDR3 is TGCGCCAGCAGCCAAGAACCCGCCTCTAGCGGGAGGGCGGGGAATGAGCAGTTCTTC. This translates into CASSQEPASSGRAGNEQFF.